This TCR beta chain stems from a study of shared clonotypes between healthy human individuals. Across the study: The people who gave samples were a couple of women and a few men aged 18 to 49. Study results and limitations: As a rule, naive subsets had a larger estimated richness than memory subsets.

The method was immunoSEQ multiplex PCR; TCRdb's version includes in-frame clones alone and lacks a portion of them. The profile shows over 400,000 clones, 95% to 97% of them singletons. Details on this clone: Its target is unknown.

CDR3 length equals 17 residues. Germline V gene sequence: CDR1 SEHNR, CDR2 FQNEAQ (reference sequence). Trimming shortened V by 4 bases and J by 5 bases, and 24 bases separated the two germline ends. The clonotype was recovered from a woman aged 25 to 39 in good health. Sequencing input: naive CD4+ T cells sorted from blood. Subset specified: CD45RA+ positively selected. This chain links TRBV7-9 with TRBJ2-7; D tentatively fits TRBD1 or TRBD2 (5 bases each). CDR3: CASSYIWPSGHEDEQYF. CDR3 sequence (DNA): TGTGCCAGCAGCTATATTTGGCCTTCGGGGCATGAGGACGAGCAGTACTTC.